Presented here are 14 T cell receptor beta chains from one specimen sequenced in a study of shared clonotypes between healthy human individuals (dated by TCRdb to 2018 to 2021). The method behind the library was the immunoSEQ multiplex PCR assay. TCRdb holds this immuneACCESS table with in-frame rearrangements only. Some clones are missing; in checked studies, unresolved V genes explain under half, and the rest has no known cause. This sample has around 2.5 million clones in its table, and under 95% of those were observed once. The biggest ten clones account for 0.35% to 0.45% of the sample. The sample was naive CD4+ T cells from PBMCs. The intended sense of this specimen's cell subset or site label: CD45RA+ positively selected. These receptors originate from a man aged 18 to 35 in good health. Some clones in this sample may be carry-over from other donors' samples.

The chain employs TRBV5-6 and TRBJ2-1; TRBD2 aligns across 7 bases. Germline trimming cut 1 base from V and 4 bases from J; bases unmatched to any gene: 8. CDR1 is SGHDT and CDR2 is YYEEEE in the germline V gene. This CDR3 has 16 amino acids. The CDR3 loop is CASSLREGSRYNEQFF. CDR3 in DNA: TGTGCCAGCAGCTTGAGGGAGGGGTCCCGATACAATGAGCAGTTCTTC.

The rearrangement joins TRBV28 to TRBJ2-5; D perhaps matches TRBD1 (5 bases). Germline V gene sequence: CDR1 MDHEN, CDR2 SYDVKM. V lost 6 bases to trimming and J lost 1 base, with 15 bases between them. This CDR3 has 15 residues. The CDR3 reads CASSPSRVFQETQYF. DNA of the CDR3: TGTGCCAGCAGCCCAAGCAGGGTTTTCCAAGAGACCCAGTACTTC.

Regarding this clone: This same CDR3 is encoded by further DNA sequences in the sample. The chain combines TRBV28 with TRBJ2-7; D tentatively fits TRBD1 or TRBD2 (5 bases each). Germline V gene lookup returns CDR1 MDHEN and CDR2 SYDVKM. V lost 2 bases to trimming and J lost 8 bases, with 7 bases between them. The CDR3 spans 11 residues. CDR3 sequence reads: CASSLEGKQYF. In nucleotides, the CDR3 is TGTGCCAGCAGTTTAGAGGGGAAGCAGTACTTC.

J is TRBJ1-1 and V is TRBV19, with D maybe TRBD1 (5 bases). The CDR3 loop spans 14 amino acids. V dropped 7 bases and J dropped 2 bases, with 14 bases sitting between them. CDR1 and CDR2 (germline): LNHDA, SQIVND (reference sequence). CDR3 residues: CASTRGAANTEAFF. Written as DNA, the CDR3 is TGTGCCAGTACCCGCGGGGCAGCTAACACTGAAGCTTTCTTT.

The gene calls are TRBV7-8 and TRBJ1-5; D not resolved. Looked up from germline, CDR1 is SGHVS and CDR2 is FQNEAQ. Trimming took 5 bases from V and 12 from J, leaving 20 bases between them. This CDR3 is 14 amino acids long. Here the CDR3 reads CASSPETAALVQHF. DNA for the CDR3: TGTGCCAGCAGCCCAGAGACGGCGGCTTTGGTCCAGCATTTT.

The chain couples TRBV5-1 to TRBJ1-3; D gene unclear. This CDR3 contains 16 residues. The germline gives CDR1 SGHRS, CDR2 YFSETQ. The germline V and J ends were trimmed by 0 bases and 0 bases, with 10 bases remaining between them. DNA for the CDR3: TGCGCCAGCAGCTTGGAAGGGTTGAACTCTGGAAACACCATATATTTT. This encodes CASSLEGLNSGNTIYF.

The chain joins TRBV4-1 to TRBJ1-5; weak D call: TRBD1 (5 bases). The CDR3 extends over 18 amino acids. Germline CDR1 reads MGHRA; CDR2 reads YSYEKL. V was shortened by 4 bases and J by 0 bases, with 19 bases between the two germline ends. The CDR3 bases are TGCGCCAGCAGCCCCGGGACCGTCGGAACTTATAGCAATCAGCCCCAGCATTTT. It encodes CASSPGTVGTYSNQPQHF.

The chain carries TRBV6-1 and TRBJ1-2; the match to TRBD1 covers 7 bases. Germline V lookup: CDR1 MNHNS, CDR2 SASEGT. There are 13 residues in the CDR3. J gave up 3 bases and V 6 bases, and 4 bases lay outside the gene matches. Here the CDR3 reads CASRDTGDYGYTF. CDR3 nucleotides: TGTGCCAGCAGAGACACAGGGGACTATGGCTACACCTTC.

As concerns this clone: A junction boundary mismatches the germline segment, possibly from a read error. The chain couples TRBV6-1 to TRBJ1-5; possible D gene TRBD1, 5 bases. Germline loops: CDR1 MNHNS, CDR2 SASEGT. The CDR3 runs to 15 residues. CDR3 amino acids: CASRLLGGGNPPQHF. The DNA for the CDR3 is TGTGCCAGCAGACTGCTGGGGGGGGGAAATCCGCCCCAGCATTTT.

V usage is TRBV4-1 and J usage is TRBJ2-1; D remains ambiguous. Per germline, CDR1 MGHRA and CDR2 YSYEKL. CDR3 size: 13 residues. Trimming pared 7 bases from V and 9 bases from J, leaving 16 bases between. The CDR3 protein is CASTPPHGGEQFF. In nucleotides, the CDR3 is TGCGCCAGCACCCCTCCTCACGGTGGTGAGCAGTTCTTC.

The chain recombines TRBV4-1 with TRBJ2-1, with D tentatively TRBD1 or TRBD2 (5 bases each). The CDR3 loop spans 16 amino acids. V lost 2 bases and J lost 0, with 11 bases in between. The germline CDR1 and CDR2 sequences are MGHRA and YSYEKL. The CDR3 DNA reads as TGCGCCAGCAGCCAATGGGGGTCGAGCTCCTACAATGAGCAGTTCTTC. Translation gives CASSQWGSSSYNEQFF.

A few counts support this clone. The V and J genes are TRBV27 and TRBJ1-2, with D unresolved. CDR3 length equals 13 residues. The V and J ends lost 3 bases and 5 bases respectively, with 10 bases between them. Germline CDR1 is MNHEY and CDR2 is SMNVEV (reference sequence). CDR3 amino acids: CASSFGPMYGYTF. CDR3 nucleotides: TGTGCCAGCAGTTTTGGACCGATGTATGGCTACACCTTC.

The chain joins TRBV28 to TRBJ2-5; 7 nucleotides agree with TRBD2. Trimming removed 3 bases from V and 1 base from J; junction bases left unmatched: 5. The CDR3 is 15 residues long. Germline values: CDR1 MDHEN, CDR2 SYDVKM. CDR3 protein: CASSLSSGTQETQYF. The CDR3 nucleotides are TGTGCCAGCAGTTTGTCTAGCGGAACCCAAGAGACCCAGTACTTC.

Only one count was recorded for this clone. V is TRBV6-6 and J is TRBJ2-3; D is perhaps TRBD1 (6 bases). Germline values: CDR1 MNHNY, CDR2 SVGAGI (reference sequence). V lost 6 bases and J lost 0, with 16 bases in between. The CDR3 totals 16 residues. CDR3 protein: CASRPEQGFSTDTQYF. CDR3 bases: TGTGCCAGCAGGCCCGAACAGGGATTTAGCACAGATACGCAGTATTTT.